This TCR beta chain was captured by sequencing in a study of persistence of HIV-infected CD4 T cells. Study in general: Isolated cells were CMV- and HIV-1 Gag-responding CD4+ T cells. Blood samples, up to 180 mL, came from multiple time points, except two leukapheresis donors sampled once.

Trimming cost V 3 bases and J 1 base; bases outside gene matches: 2. The CDR3 consists of 17 residues. CDR1 is SGDLS, CDR2 YYNGEE, per germline. The libraries were made with immunoSEQ version 4 in survey mode. The assay was immunoSEQ multiplex PCR, and TCRdb's table has in-frame clones only and misses some. Of about 40,000 clones listed, around 78% were seen once; the top ten hold 13% to 15%. Cells were stimulated with overlapping HIV-1 Gag 15-mer peptides. CD40L/CD69 double-negative CD45RO-high memory CD4+ T cells were collected. Adults with HIV-1 started suppressive ART while chronically infected. Donors had CD4+ T cell counts above 400 cells/uL and were CMV-seropositive. This clone has a single count. The antigen is not known.

Sequenced here: CD4+ T cells sorted from PBMCs after roughly 20-hour stimulation, sampled from a patient who received antiretroviral therapy. The chain couples TRBV9 to TRBJ2-3, with TRBD2 matching 16 bases. The TCR sequence derives from an adult man with HIV who was CMV-seropositive. CDR3 residues: CASSAGTSGRGTDTQYF. The CDR3 nucleotides are TGTGCCAGCAGCGCGGGGACTAGCGGGAGGGGCACAGATACGCAGTATTTT.